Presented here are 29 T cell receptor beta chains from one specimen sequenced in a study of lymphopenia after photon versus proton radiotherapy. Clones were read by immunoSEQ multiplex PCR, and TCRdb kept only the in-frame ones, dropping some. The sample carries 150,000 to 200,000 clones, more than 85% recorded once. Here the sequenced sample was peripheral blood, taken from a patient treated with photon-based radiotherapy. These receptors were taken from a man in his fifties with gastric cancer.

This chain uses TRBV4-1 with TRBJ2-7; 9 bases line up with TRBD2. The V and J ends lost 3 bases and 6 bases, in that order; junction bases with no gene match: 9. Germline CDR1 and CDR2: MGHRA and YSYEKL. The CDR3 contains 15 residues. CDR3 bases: TGCGCCAGCAGCCAGGGACTAGCCACCCTCTCCGAGCAGTACTTC. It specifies CASSQGLATLSEQYF.

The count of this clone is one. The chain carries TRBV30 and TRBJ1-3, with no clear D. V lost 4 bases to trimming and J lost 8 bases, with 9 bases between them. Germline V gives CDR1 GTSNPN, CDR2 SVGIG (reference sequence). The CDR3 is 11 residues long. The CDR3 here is CAWTDVYTIYF. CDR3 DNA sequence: TGTGCCTGGACGGACGTGTACACCATATATTTT.

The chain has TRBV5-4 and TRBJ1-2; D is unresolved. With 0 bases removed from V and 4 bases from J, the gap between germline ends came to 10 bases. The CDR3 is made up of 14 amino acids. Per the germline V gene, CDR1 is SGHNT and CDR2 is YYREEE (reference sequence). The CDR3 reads CASSLEPVPYGYTF. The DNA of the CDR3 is TGTGCCAGCAGCTTGGAGCCAGTCCCCTATGGCTACACCTTC.

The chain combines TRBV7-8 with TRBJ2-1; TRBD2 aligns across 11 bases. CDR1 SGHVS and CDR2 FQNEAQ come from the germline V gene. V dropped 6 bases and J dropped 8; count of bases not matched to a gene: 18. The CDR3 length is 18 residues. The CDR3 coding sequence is TGTGCCAGCAGTCCAGGGGGGACTAGCGGTACAAGGATAGATGAGCAGTTCTTC. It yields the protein CASSPGGTSGTRIDEQFF.

The CDR3 sequence is CAISWDGTYEQYF. The CDR3 nucleotides read TGTGCCATCAGTTGGGACGGAACCTACGAGCAGTACTTC. This chain joins TRBV10-3 and TRBJ2-7; D possibly uses TRBD1 or TRBD2 (5 bases each). CDR3 length: 13 residues. Per germline, CDR1 ENHRY and CDR2 SYGVKD. V dropped 5 bases and J dropped 2 bases, with 10 bases sitting between them.

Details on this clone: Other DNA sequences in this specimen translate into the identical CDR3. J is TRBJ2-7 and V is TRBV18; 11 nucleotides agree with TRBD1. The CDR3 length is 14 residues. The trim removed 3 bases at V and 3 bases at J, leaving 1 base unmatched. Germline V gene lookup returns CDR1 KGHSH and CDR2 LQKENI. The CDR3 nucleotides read TGTGCCAGCTCACCTGGGACAGGGGGCTACGAGCAGTACTTC. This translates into CASSPGTGGYEQYF.

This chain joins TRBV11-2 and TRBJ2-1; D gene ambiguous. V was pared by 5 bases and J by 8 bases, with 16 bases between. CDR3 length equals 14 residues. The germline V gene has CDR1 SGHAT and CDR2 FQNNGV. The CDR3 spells CASSLSLNRHEQFF. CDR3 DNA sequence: TGTGCCAGCAGCCTTAGTCTCAATCGACATGAGCAGTTCTTC.

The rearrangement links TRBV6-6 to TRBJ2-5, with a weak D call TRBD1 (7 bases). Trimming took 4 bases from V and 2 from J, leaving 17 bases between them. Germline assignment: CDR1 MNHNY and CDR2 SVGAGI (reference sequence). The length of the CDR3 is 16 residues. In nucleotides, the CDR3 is TGTGCCAGCAGTTTCAACCGCCAGGGGGGTCAAGAGACCCAGTACTTC. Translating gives CASSFNRQGGQETQYF.

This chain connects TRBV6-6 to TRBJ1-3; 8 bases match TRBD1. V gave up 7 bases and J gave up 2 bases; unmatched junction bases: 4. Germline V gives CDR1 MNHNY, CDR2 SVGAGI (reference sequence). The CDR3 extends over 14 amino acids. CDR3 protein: CASNLQGAGNTIYF. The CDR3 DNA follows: TGTGCCAGCAACCTACAGGGGGCTGGAAACACCATATATTTT.

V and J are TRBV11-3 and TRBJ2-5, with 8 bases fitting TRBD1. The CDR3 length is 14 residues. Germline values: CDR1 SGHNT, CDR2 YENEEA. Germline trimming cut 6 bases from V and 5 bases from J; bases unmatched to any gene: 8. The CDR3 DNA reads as TGTGCCAGCAGTCTTCAGGGGGCGCGGGAGACCCAGTACTTC. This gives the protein CASSLQGARETQYF.

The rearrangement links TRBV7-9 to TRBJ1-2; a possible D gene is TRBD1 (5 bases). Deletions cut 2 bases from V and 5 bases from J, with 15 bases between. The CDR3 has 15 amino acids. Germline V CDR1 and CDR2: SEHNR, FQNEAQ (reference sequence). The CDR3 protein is CASSLTGQSAYGYTF. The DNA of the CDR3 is TGTGCCAGCAGCTTAACCGGACAATCTGCTTATGGCTACACCTTC.

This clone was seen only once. This CDR3 is CASSPGTSGSAYNEQFF. For the CDR3, the DNA is TGTGCCAGCAGTCCGGGGACTAGCGGGAGTGCCTACAATGAGCAGTTCTTC. V gene TRBV27 combines with J gene TRBJ2-1, with TRBD2 identical over 14 bases. This CDR3 is built from 17 residues. J gave up 2 bases and V 5 bases, and 5 bases lay outside the gene matches. The germline V gene encodes CDR1 MNHEY and CDR2 SMNVEV (reference sequence).

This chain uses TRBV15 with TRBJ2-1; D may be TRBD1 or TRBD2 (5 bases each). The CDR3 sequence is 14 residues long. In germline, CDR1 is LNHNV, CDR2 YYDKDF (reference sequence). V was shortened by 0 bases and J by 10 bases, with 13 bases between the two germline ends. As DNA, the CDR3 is TGTGCCACCAGCAGAGATCTGTCTGGGGGAGAGCAGTTCTTC. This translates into CATSRDLSGGEQFF.

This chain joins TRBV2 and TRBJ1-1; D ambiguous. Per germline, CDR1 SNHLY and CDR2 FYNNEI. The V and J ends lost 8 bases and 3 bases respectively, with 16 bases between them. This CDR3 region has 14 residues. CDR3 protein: CASGRSTRDTEAFF. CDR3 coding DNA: TGTGCCAGCGGGAGATCCACTAGAGACACTGAAGCTTTCTTT.

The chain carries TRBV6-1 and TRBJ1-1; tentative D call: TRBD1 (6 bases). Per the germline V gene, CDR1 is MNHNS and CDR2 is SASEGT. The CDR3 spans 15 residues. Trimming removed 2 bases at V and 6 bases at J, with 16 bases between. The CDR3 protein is CASSEWPGGGPEAFF. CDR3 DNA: TGTGCCAGCAGTGAATGGCCGGGAGGGGGACCTGAAGCTTTCTTT.

The CDR3 reads CASSLDRTSGHEQFF. The DNA for the CDR3 is TGTGCCAGCAGCTTAGACCGGACTAGCGGCCATGAGCAGTTCTTC. This rearrangement joins TRBV7-9 to TRBJ2-1, with 10 positions matching TRBD2. CDR1 SEHNR and CDR2 FQNEAQ come from the germline V gene (reference sequence). This CDR3 contains 15 residues. Germline trimming cut 1 base from V and 8 bases from J; bases unmatched to any gene: 5. Supplemented by reference TRBV7-9 and TRBJ2-1, the full variable domain reads DTGVSQNPRHKITKRGQNVTFRCDPISEHNRLYWYRQTLGQGPEFLTYFQNEAQLEKSRLLSDRFSAERPKGSFSTLEIQRTEQGDSAMYLCASSLDRTSGHEQFFGPGTRLTVL.

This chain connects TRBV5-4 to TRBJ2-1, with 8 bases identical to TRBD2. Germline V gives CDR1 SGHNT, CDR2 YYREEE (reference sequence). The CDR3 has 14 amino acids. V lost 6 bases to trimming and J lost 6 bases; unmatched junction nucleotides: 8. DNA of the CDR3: TGTGCCAGCAATCCCGCGGGAGGTACCAATGAGCAGTTCTTC. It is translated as CASNPAGGTNEQFF.

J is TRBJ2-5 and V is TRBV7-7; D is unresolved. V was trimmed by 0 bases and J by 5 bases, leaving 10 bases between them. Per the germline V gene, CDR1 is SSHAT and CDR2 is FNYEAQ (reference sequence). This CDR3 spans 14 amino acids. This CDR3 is CASSLAGIKETQYF. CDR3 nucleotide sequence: TGTGCCAGCAGCTTAGCGGGCATAAAGGAGACCCAGTACTTC.

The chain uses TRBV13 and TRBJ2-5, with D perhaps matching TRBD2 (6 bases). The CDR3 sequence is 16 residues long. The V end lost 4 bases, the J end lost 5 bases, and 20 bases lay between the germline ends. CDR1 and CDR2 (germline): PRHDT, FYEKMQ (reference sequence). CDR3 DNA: TGTGCCAGCAGCTCAGGGACTCCTAGGTCGGGGGAGACCCAGTACTTC. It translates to CASSSGTPRSGETQYF. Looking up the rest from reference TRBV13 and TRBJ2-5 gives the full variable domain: AAGVIQSPRHLIKEKRETATLKCYPIPRHDTVYWYQQGPGQDPQFLISFYEKMQSDKGSIPDRFSAQQFSDYHSELNMSSLELGDSALYFCASSSGTPRSGETQYFGPGTRLLVL.

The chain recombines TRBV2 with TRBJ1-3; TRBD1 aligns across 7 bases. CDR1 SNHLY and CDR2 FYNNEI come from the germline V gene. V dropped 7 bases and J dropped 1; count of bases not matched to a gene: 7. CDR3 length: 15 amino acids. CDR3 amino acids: CASNRQGLSGNTIYF. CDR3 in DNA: TGTGCCAGCAATAGACAGGGATTATCTGGAAACACCATATATTTT.

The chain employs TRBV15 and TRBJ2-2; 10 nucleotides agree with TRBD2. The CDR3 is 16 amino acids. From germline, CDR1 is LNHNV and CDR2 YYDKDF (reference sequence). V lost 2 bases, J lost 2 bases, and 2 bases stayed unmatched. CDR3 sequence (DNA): TGTGCCACCAGCAGACTAGCGGGAGACAACACCGGGGAGCTGTTTTTT. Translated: CATSRLAGDNTGELFF.

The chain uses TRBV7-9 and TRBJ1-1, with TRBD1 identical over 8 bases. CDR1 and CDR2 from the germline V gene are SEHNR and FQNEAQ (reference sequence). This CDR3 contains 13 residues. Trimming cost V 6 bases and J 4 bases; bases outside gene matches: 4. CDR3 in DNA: TGTGCCAGCAGATCAGGGGGCGTCACTGAAGCTTTCTTT. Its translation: CASRSGGVTEAFF.

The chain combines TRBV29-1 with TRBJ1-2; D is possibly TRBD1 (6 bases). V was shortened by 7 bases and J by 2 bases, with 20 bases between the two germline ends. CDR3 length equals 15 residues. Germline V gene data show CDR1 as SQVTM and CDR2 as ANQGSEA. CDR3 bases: TGCAGCGCAAAATCGTCAGGAGGGGGGAACTATGGCTACACCTTC. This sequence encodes CSAKSSGGGNYGYTF.

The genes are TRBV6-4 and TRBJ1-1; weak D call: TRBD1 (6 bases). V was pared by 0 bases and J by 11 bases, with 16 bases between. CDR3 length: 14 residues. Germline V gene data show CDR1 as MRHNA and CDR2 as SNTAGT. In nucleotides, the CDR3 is TGTGCCAGCAGTGACTCGGCAGGGGCTGCTGTGGCTTTCTTT. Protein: CASSDSAGAAVAFF.

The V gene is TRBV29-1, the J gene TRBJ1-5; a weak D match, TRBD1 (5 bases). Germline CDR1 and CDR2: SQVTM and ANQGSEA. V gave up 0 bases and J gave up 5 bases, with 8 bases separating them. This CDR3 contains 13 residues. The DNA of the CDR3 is TGCAGCGTTGAAGACAGGGCAGATCAGCCCCAGCATTTT. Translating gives CSVEDRADQPQHF.

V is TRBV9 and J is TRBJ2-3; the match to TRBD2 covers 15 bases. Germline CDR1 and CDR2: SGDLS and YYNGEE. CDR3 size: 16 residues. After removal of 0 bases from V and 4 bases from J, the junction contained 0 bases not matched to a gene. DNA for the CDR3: TGTGCCAGCAGCGTAGGGACTAGCGGGAGGGCAGATACGCAGTATTTT. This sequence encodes CASSVGTSGRADTQYF.

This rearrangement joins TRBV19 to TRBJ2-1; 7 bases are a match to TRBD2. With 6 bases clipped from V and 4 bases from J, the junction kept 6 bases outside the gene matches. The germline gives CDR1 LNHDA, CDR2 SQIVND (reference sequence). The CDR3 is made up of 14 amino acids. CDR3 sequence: CASRASGQYNEQFF. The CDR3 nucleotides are TGTGCCAGTAGAGCTAGCGGTCAATACAATGAGCAGTTCTTC. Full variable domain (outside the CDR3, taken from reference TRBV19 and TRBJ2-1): DGGITQSPKYLFRKEGQNVTLSCEQNLNHDAMYWYRQDPGQGLRLIYYSQIVNDFQKGDIAEGYSVSREKKESFPLTVTSAQKNPTAFYLCASRASGQYNEQFFGPGTRLTVL.

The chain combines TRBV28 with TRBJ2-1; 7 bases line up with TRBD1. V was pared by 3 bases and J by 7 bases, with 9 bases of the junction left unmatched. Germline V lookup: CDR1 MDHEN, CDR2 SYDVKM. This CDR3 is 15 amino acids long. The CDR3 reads CASSLVGGGSNEQFF. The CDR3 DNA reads TGTGCCAGCAGTTTGGTAGGGGGCGGATCAAATGAGCAGTTCTTC.

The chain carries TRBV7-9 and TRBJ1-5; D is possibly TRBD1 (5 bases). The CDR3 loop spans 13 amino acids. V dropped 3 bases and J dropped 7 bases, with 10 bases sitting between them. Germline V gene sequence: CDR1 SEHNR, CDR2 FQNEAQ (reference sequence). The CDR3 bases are TGTGCCAGCAGCTTCGGGGGTGGGCAGCCCCAGCATTTT. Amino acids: CASSFGGGQPQHF.